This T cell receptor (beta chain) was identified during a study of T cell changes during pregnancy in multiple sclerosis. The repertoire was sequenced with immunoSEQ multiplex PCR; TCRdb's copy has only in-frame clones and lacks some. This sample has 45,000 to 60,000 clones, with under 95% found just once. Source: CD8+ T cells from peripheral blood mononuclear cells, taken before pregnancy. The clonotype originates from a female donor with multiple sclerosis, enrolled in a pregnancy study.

CDR3 bases: TGTGCCAGCAGCTCGGAGGGGCAGCCCCAGCATTTT. Its translation is CASSSEGQPQHF. J is TRBJ1-5 and V is TRBV5-6; D is perhaps TRBD1 (5 bases). CDR1 is SGHDT, CDR2 YYEEEE, per germline. CDR3 length equals 12 residues. Trimming stripped 3 bases from V and 7 bases from J, with 8 bases between.